This T cell receptor beta chain was documented in a study of patients and donors after allogeneic stem cell transplantation. Trimming took off 0 bases at V and 1 base at J, with 9 bases between the two ends. This CDR3 is built from 15 residues. Germline CDR1 and CDR2: MGHRA and YSYEKL. TCRdb passed the RT-PCR reads through MiXCR, listing each CDR3 protein once. The table records approximately 200,000 distinct CDR3 sequences, more than 35% of them present only once. This TCR derives from a human donor who was either an allogeneic HSCT recipient or a stem cell or donor lymphocyte infusion donor (not recorded which). It is not recorded whose cells these are; they may come from a transplant donor. V and J are TRBV4-1 and TRBJ1-1; D uncertain. The sequenced material came from blood, either unsorted or a sorted T cell fraction (not recorded which). The CDR3 nucleotides are TGCGCCAGCAGCCAAGAGTGGACGGGGAACACTGAAGCTTTCTTT. It codes for CASSQEWTGNTEAFF.